This TCR beta chain originates from a study of blood T cells in healthy people across ages. Germline values: CDR1 SGHKS, CDR2 YYEKEE (reference sequence). The CDR3 extends over 14 amino acids. With 0 bases removed from V and 4 bases from J, the gap between germline ends came to 10 bases. Total RNA, at least 5 micrograms per sample, came from PBMCs. Sample-barcoded 5' priming and a J-beta primer mix drove a second PCR of 7 to 11 cycles. Each CDR3 protein gets one entry after TCRdb re-called the 5' RACE reads with MiXCR. The repertoire holds 920,000 or so distinct CDR3 sequences, with 45% as singletons. This clonotype has just one count.

The receptor was isolated from a woman between 55 and 75 years old in good health. This chain connects TRBV5-5 to TRBJ2-5; TRBD2 is a possible D gene (5 bases). The sequencing sample was made of blood. The CDR3 nucleotides read TGTGCCAGCAGCTTGGATCCGGGGAGAGAGACCCAGTACTTC. Translated: CASSLDPGRETQYF.